This T cell receptor beta chain was recorded in a study of tumor and adjacent non-tumor tissue in lung cancer. About the research overall: The cohort had 12 adenocarcinoma, 2 squamous cell and 1 small cell patients. Aged about 30 to 76 years, patients included roughly ten men and several women with stage I to III disease.

TCRbeta libraries were built with three rounds of nested PCR, modified from ARM-PCR. MiXCR was run by TCRdb on the multiplex PCR reads, yielding one entry per CDR3 protein. The repertoire includes about 98,000 distinct CDR3 sequences, approximately 80% of them detected once, and less than 40% sits in the top ten. The CDR3 length is 14 residues. Germline assignment: CDR1 SGHNT and CDR2 YYREEE (reference sequence). No cell sorting was done before RNA was extracted from the tissue. Distant lung tissue was collected more than 3 cm away from the tumor edge. Newly diagnosed lung cancer patients had thoracic surgery in China, August–November 2014, without prior chemotherapy. Note on this clonotype: Its cognate antigen is unknown. The junction departs from germline at one end; a sequencing error may be responsible.

Overall study findings and caveats: Tumor TCR diversity, when higher, was linked to shorter survival.

The sequence was collected from a man aged 60 to 69 with small cell lung cancer. The V gene is TRBV5-4, the J gene TRBJ1-6; D not certain. The specimen sequenced was distant non-tumor lung tissue. CDR3 sequence: CAISLDPEGSPLHF. The CDR3 coding sequence is TGTGCCATCAGCTTGGACCCCGAGGGCTCACCCCTCCACTTT.